This T cell receptor (beta chain) was documented in a study of early T cells in non-severe SARS-CoV-2 infection. At the level of the study: Alpha and beta chains were unpaired, from unsorted whole-blood bulk RNA.

This clonotype was detected only a few times. Unique molecular identifiers (one per individual cDNA molecule) were attached. TCRdb analysed the 5' RACE reads with MiXCR anew, one entry per CDR3 protein. The sample yields about 79,000 distinct CDR3 sequences, approximately 10% seen once. CDR1 is SGHNT and CDR2 is YENEEA in the germline V gene. V trimming: 5 bases; J trimming: 7 bases; junction bases outside the gene matches: 5. CDR3 length equals 13 residues. This receptor was identified in an adult who was a healthcare worker with PCR-confirmed SARS-CoV-2 infection or an uninfected control (not recorded which). This chain links TRBV11-3 with TRBJ2-3; the match to TRBD1 covers 8 bases. The source material was whole blood. CDR3 sequence: CASSMDRAYTQYF. The CDR3 nucleotides read TGTGCCAGCAGCATGGACAGGGCATATACGCAGTATTTT.